This T cell receptor beta chain is drawn from a study of blood T cell repertoires in COVID-19. About the study: From the United States, Italy and Spain came samples of acute and convalescent COVID-19.

The protocol was immunoSEQ multiplex PCR, while the TCRdb copy is restricted to in-frame clones and leaves out a portion. The repertoire holds 250,000 to 350,000 clones, with approximately 90% as singletons. The V and J ends lost 5 bases and 5 bases, in that order; junction bases with no gene match: 8. The germline gives CDR1 SGHRS, CDR2 YFSETQ. CDR3 length equals 15 residues. The chain has TRBV5-1 and TRBJ1-4; TRBD1 agrees at 8 bases. The sample consisted of peripheral blood. The origin of this receptor is a man between 25 and 39 years old with acute or convalescent COVID-19. In DNA, the CDR3 is TGCGCCAGCAGTTTAAGACAGGGGCGCAATGAAAAACTGTTTTTT. It translates to CASSLRQGRNEKLFF.